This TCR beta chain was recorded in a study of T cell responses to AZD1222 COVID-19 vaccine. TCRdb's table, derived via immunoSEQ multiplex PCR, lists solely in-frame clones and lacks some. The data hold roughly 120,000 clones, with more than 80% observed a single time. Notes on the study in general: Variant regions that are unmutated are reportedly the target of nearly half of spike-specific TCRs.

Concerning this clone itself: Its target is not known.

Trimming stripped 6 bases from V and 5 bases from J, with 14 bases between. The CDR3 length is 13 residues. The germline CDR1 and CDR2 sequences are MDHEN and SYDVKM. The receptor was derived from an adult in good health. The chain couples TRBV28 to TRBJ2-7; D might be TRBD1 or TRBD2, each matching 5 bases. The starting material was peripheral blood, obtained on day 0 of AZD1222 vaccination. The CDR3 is CASRDSGSHEQYF. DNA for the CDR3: TGTGCCAGCAGGGACTCAGGGAGCCACGAGCAGTACTTC.